Below, 26 T cell receptor beta chains from the same sample are listed, as sequenced in a study of radiotherapy plus CTLA-4 blockade in lung cancer. TCRdb's copy holds only in-frame clones and misses some; the assay was immunoSEQ multiplex PCR. The table shows around 20,000 clones, with 86% occurring only once. The source was peripheral blood, collected from a patient treated with radiotherapy plus ipilimumab. These TCRs come from a human donor with non-small cell lung cancer whose response to radiotherapy plus ipilimumab could not be evaluated.

The chain combines TRBV18 with TRBJ1-3; 11 nucleotides agree with TRBD1. This CDR3 has 19 amino acids. The germline V gene has CDR1 KGHSH and CDR2 LQKENI. With 6 bases clipped from V and 0 bases from J, the junction kept 13 bases outside the gene matches. This CDR3 reads CASSPWDRGYGGSGNTIYF. The CDR3 DNA reads TGTGCCAGCTCCCCATGGGACAGGGGGTATGGCGGCTCTGGAAACACCATATATTTT.

This chain links TRBV14 with TRBJ2-7; D is unresolved. Trimming removed 4 bases at V and 6 bases at J, with 13 bases between. The length of the CDR3 is 13 residues. Germline V gene sequence: CDR1 SGHDN, CDR2 FVKESK. DNA for the CDR3: TGTGCCAGCAGCCTGGGCTGGGTTGGCGAGCAGTACTTC. Protein product: CASSLGWVGEQYF.

This sequence joins TRBV7-9 and TRBJ2-2; 10 nucleotides match TRBD2. The germline V gene has CDR1 SEHNR and CDR2 FQNEAQ (reference sequence). The CDR3 has 17 residues. The ends lost 6 bases at V and 4 bases at J; junction bases unmatched: 11. In nucleotides, the CDR3 is TGTGCCAGCAGACAACAAGCGGGGGGGCCCCGCACCGGGGAGCTGTTTTTT. This codes for CASRQQAGGPRTGELFF.

The rearrangement links TRBV11-3 to TRBJ2-2; TRBD2 agrees at 16 bases. The CDR3 has 17 residues. V lost 4 bases to trimming and J lost 6 bases; unmatched junction nucleotides: 5. The germline gives CDR1 SGHNT, CDR2 YENEEA. As DNA, the CDR3 is TGTGCCAGCAGCTATGCGGGACTAGCGGGGGGGCCCGGGGAGCTGTTTTTT. Protein sequence: CASSYAGLAGGPGELFF.

The gene calls are TRBV7-2 and TRBJ2-5; 9 bases map to TRBD2. The CDR3 loop spans 16 amino acids. Per the germline V gene, CDR1 is SGHTA and CDR2 is FQGNSA. Losses at the gene ends were 7 bases for V and 1 base for J; bases not matched to a gene: 10. DNA of the CDR3: TGTGCCAGCACCCGGTGGTCTAGCGGGGTCCAAGAGACCCAGTACTTC. Its translation is CASTRWSSGVQETQYF.

This chain links TRBV28 with TRBJ1-2; D is possibly TRBD1 (5 bases). Trimming stripped 7 bases from V and 5 bases from J, with 23 bases between. The CDR3 totals 16 residues. The V gene's germline CDR1 is MDHEN and CDR2 SYDVKM. The CDR3 region has the DNA TGTGCCAGCAAGTACCTGGTGGACACCTCCCCTTATGGCTACACCTTC. It codes for CASKYLVDTSPYGYTF.

CDR3 amino acids: CASSLEGVSPLHF. In DNA form, the CDR3 reads TGTGCCAGCAGTCTAGAGGGAGTTTCACCCCTCCACTTT. The V gene is TRBV28, the J gene TRBJ1-6; D gene unclear. Germline assignment: CDR1 MDHEN and CDR2 SYDVKM. This CDR3 is built from 13 residues. V was clipped by 5 bases and J by 9 bases, with 11 bases between them.

The chain carries TRBV27 and TRBJ2-7; 7 nucleotides line up with TRBD1. Germline assignment: CDR1 MNHEY and CDR2 SMNVEV (reference sequence). The CDR3 consists of 15 residues. The junction had 12 bases not matched to a gene; V was cut back by 4 bases and J by 6 bases. DNA for the CDR3: TGTGCCAGCAGTTCCCGACAGGGTGGGGTCTTCGAGCAGTACTTC. Translating it yields CASSSRQGGVFEQYF.

The chain uses TRBV6-1 and TRBJ2-7; 7 bases line up with TRBD1. Germline V gives CDR1 MNHNS, CDR2 SASEGT. The CDR3 extends over 14 amino acids. The V and J ends lost 10 bases and 2 bases, in that order; junction bases with no gene match: 11. This CDR3 reads CAIEWGTGAYEQYF. The CDR3 DNA sequence: TGTGCCATTGAGTGGGGAACAGGGGCCTACGAGCAGTACTTC.

The chain is built from TRBV28 and TRBJ2-7, with no clear D. Trimming took off 2 bases at V and 3 bases at J, with 5 bases between the two ends. Germline-derived CDR1 and CDR2 are MDHEN and SYDVKM. The CDR3 is 12 residues long. CDR3 sequence: CASSLINYEQYF. DNA of the CDR3: TGTGCCAGCAGTTTAATAAACTACGAGCAGTACTTC.

The V call is TRBV6-5, the J call TRBJ1-1, with 7 bases lining up with TRBD1. The CDR3 runs to 14 residues. In germline, CDR1 is MNHEY, CDR2 SVGAGI. Losses at the gene ends were 6 bases for V and 6 bases for J; bases not matched to a gene: 10. The DNA for the CDR3 is TGTGCCAGCAGGCCCCCCAGACAGGGAGCTGAAGCTTTCTTT. Protein: CASRPPRQGAEAFF.

The CDR3 region is CASSLEALRVSYEQYF. In DNA, the CDR3 is TGTGCCAGCAGCTTGGAGGCCCTCAGGGTTTCCTACGAGCAGTACTTC. This rearrangement joins TRBV5-6 to TRBJ2-7, with D maybe TRBD1 (5 bases). Germline V gene lookup returns CDR1 SGHDT and CDR2 YYEEEE. The CDR3 loop spans 16 amino acids. Trimming removed 0 bases from V and 1 base from J, with 14 bases in between.

This clone was detected a few times. The chain links TRBV14 to TRBJ2-1, with a weak D call TRBD2 (6 bases). V was pared by 0 bases and J by 8 bases, with 17 bases between. The CDR3 extends over 16 amino acids. CDR1 is SGHDN, CDR2 FVKESK, per germline. CDR3 region: CASSQDTGERVYEQFF. CDR3 nucleotide sequence: TGTGCCAGCAGCCAAGATACGGGGGAGCGAGTCTATGAGCAGTTCTTC.

The V and J genes are TRBV27 and TRBJ1-5; TRBD1 matches at 8 bases. The V segment lost 5 bases and the J segment 4 bases; nucleotides outside the gene matches: 4. From germline, CDR1 is MNHEY and CDR2 SMNVEV (reference sequence). The CDR3 runs to 14 residues. In nucleotides, the CDR3 is TGTGCCAGCAGTGTCAGGGGGCCGAATCAGCCCCAGCATTTT. Its protein is CASSVRGPNQPQHF.

This rearrangement joins TRBV5-1 to TRBJ2-3; TRBD2 might be the D (6 bases). The germline V gene encodes CDR1 SGHRS and CDR2 YFSETQ. The V end lost 0 bases, the J end lost 0 bases, and 14 bases lay between the germline ends. The CDR3 sequence is 17 residues long. Written as DNA, the CDR3 is TGCGCCAGCAGCTTGGGGGTTAATCGGGGGAGCACAGATACGCAGTATTTT. Protein sequence: CASSLGVNRGSTDTQYF.

The J gene is TRBJ2-1, the V gene TRBV18, with 11 bases identical to TRBD2. Germline V gives CDR1 KGHSH, CDR2 LQKENI. V lost 6 bases, J lost 5 bases, and 6 bases stayed unmatched. This CDR3 contains 15 residues. The CDR3 coding sequence is TGTGCCAGCTCTCCAACTAGCGGGGGCCACAATGAGCAGTTCTTC. It is translated as CASSPTSGGHNEQFF.

This clone was picked up a small number of times. The rearrangement uses TRBV27 and TRBJ1-2; possibly TRBD1 for D (6 bases). The length of the CDR3 is 13 residues. CDR1 is MNHEY, CDR2 SMNVEV, per germline (reference sequence). Trimming shortened V by 5 bases and J by 7 bases, and 14 bases separated the two germline ends. CDR3 DNA: TGTGCCAGCAGTCCACGGGGGGCCGGTGGCTACACCTTC. This sequence encodes CASSPRGAGGYTF.

The chain recombines TRBV12-2 with TRBJ2-3; no check of the table's D call, TRBD2, against the DNA was made. TRBV12-2 is shown as a pseudogene. The CDR3 has 13 residues. The CDR3 bases are TGTGCAAGTCGCTTAATCCCCACGGGTGTCAGTTATTTT. It encodes CASRLIPTGVSYF.

The chain employs TRBV2 and TRBJ2-1; TRBD2 agrees at 9 bases. Per the germline V gene, CDR1 is SNHLY and CDR2 is FYNNEI. The CDR3 runs 15 residues. V lost 11 bases to trimming and J lost 6 bases; unmatched junction nucleotides: 14. The CDR3 sequence is CAGLSPGSGSNEQFF. In DNA, the CDR3 is TGTGCCGGCCTTTCCCCGGGTAGCGGGAGCAATGAGCAGTTCTTC.

As DNA, the CDR3 is TGTGCCAGCACCAACAGTCCCGGGGAGCTGTTTTTT. Translating it yields CASTNSPGELFF. The J gene is TRBJ2-2, the V gene TRBV2, with D uncertain. V was clipped by 7 bases and J by 6 bases, with 9 bases between them. The CDR3 runs 12 residues. Germline V lookup: CDR1 SNHLY, CDR2 FYNNEI.

The chain combines TRBV2 with TRBJ2-1, with D possibly matching TRBD1 (5 bases). There are 15 residues in the CDR3. Germline V gene sequence: CDR1 SNHLY, CDR2 FYNNEI. V lost 2 bases and J 8 bases, leaving 16 bases between the germline ends. The CDR3: CASSELAGSMDEQFF. CDR3 bases: TGTGCCAGCAGTGAACTGGCAGGGTCGATGGATGAGCAGTTCTTC.

This rearrangement joins TRBV19 to TRBJ2-2, with D unresolved. The length of the CDR3 is 12 residues. The germline V and J ends were trimmed by 5 bases and 5 bases, with 6 bases remaining between them. Germline CDR1 LNHDA, CDR2 SQIVND (reference sequence). CDR3 nucleotide sequence: TGTGCCAGTAGTCTAAATACCGGGGAGCTGTTTTTT. Translated, it gives CASSLNTGELFF.

This sequence joins TRBV6-5 and TRBJ2-7; no definite D call. Trimming removed 7 bases from V and 5 bases from J, with 12 bases in between. Germline V gene lookup returns CDR1 MNHEY and CDR2 SVGAGI. The CDR3 covers 12 residues. For the CDR3, the DNA is TGTGCCAGCACCGGCGGCCCTCACGAGCAGTACTTC. Its protein is CASTGGPHEQYF.

V and J are TRBV28 and TRBJ2-5; TRBD2 matches at 9 bases. J lost 6 bases, V lost 5 bases, and 16 bases had no gene match. Germline-derived CDR1 and CDR2 are MDHEN and SYDVKM. The CDR3 is 17 residues long. CDR3: CASSTTYAGGPVKTQYF. The CDR3 DNA is TGTGCCAGCAGTACTACTTACGCGGGAGGGCCGGTTAAGACCCAGTACTTC.

This clone was recorded once. The gene calls are TRBV13 and TRBJ2-1; D perhaps matches TRBD1 (5 bases). The V end was cut by 5 bases, the J end by 4 bases, with 15 bases between. Germline lookup yields CDR1 PRHDT and CDR2 FYEKMQ (reference sequence). This CDR3 spans 15 amino acids. The chain's CDR3 is CASSTTMGPYNEQFF. The CDR3 DNA reads as TGTGCCAGCAGCACCACCATGGGGCCATACAATGAGCAGTTCTTC.

The gene calls are TRBV5-1 and TRBJ2-1; TRBD2 agrees at 9 bases. Germline CDR1 reads SGHRS; CDR2 reads YFSETQ. CDR3 length: 17 amino acids. The ends lost 1 base at V and 0 bases at J; junction bases unmatched: 5. The CDR3 spells CASSLRAGGNSYNEQFF. For the CDR3, the DNA is TGCGCCAGCAGCTTGCGAGCGGGAGGTAACTCCTACAATGAGCAGTTCTTC.